This T cell receptor (beta chain) was sequenced in a study of T cells expressing NK-cell markers. From its re-call of the 5' RACE reads, TCRdb lists each CDR3 protein once, without DNA. Its table lists roughly 170,000 distinct CDR3 sequences. In germline, CDR1 is SEHNR, CDR2 FQNEAQ (reference sequence). This CDR3 comprises 12 residues. What was sequenced was blood T cells: a sorted CD56 or NKG2C T cell subset, CD4+ or CD8+ T cells, or bulk PBMC T cells (not recorded which). The chain recombines TRBV7-9 with TRBJ2-7; the D gene TCRdb calls, TRBD2, cannot be checked with no DNA. This TCR was sampled from a woman between 18 and 70 years old in good health. CDR3 protein: CASSSGTREQYF. The full variable domain, with the rest looked up from reference TRBV7-9 and TRBJ2-7, is DTGVSQNPRHKITKRGQNVTFRCDPISEHNRLYWYRQTLGQGPEFLTYFQNEAQLEKSRLLSDRFSAERPKGSFSTLEIQRTEQGDSAMYLCASSSGTREQYFGPGTRLTVT.